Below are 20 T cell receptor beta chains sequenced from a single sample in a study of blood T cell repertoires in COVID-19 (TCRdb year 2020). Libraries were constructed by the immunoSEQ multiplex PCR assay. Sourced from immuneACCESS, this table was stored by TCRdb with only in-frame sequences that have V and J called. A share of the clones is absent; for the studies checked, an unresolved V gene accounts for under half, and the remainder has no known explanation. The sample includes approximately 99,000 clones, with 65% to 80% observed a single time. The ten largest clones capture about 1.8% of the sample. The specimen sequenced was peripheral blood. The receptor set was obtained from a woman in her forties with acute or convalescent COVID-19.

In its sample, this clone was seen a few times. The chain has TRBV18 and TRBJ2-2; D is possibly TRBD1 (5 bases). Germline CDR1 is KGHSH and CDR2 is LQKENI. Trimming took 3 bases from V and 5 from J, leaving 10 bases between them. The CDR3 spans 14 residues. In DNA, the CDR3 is TGTGCCAGCTCACCTACGCAGGGAACCGGGGAGCTGTTTTTT. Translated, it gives CASSPTQGTGELFF.

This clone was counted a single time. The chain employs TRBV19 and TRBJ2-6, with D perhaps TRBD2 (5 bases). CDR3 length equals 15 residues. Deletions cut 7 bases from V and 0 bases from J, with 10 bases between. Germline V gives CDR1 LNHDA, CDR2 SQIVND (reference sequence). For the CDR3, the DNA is TGTGCCAGTAAAGGGAGCGACTCTGGGGCCAACGTCCTGACTTTC. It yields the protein CASKGSDSGANVLTF.

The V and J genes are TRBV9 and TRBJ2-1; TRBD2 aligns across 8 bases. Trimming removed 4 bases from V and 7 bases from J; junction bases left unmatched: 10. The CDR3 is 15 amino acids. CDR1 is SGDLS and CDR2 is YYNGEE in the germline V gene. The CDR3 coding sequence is TGTGCCAGCAGCCTGACGGGACTAGGTATGAATGAGCAGTTCTTC. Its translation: CASSLTGLGMNEQFF.

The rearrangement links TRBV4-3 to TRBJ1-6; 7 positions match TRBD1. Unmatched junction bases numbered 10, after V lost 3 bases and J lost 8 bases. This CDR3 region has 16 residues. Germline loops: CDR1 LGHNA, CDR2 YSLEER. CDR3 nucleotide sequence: TGCGCCAGCAGCCAGGGAAGCAGGGGGTTAGATTCACCCCTCCACTTT. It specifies CASSQGSRGLDSPLHF.

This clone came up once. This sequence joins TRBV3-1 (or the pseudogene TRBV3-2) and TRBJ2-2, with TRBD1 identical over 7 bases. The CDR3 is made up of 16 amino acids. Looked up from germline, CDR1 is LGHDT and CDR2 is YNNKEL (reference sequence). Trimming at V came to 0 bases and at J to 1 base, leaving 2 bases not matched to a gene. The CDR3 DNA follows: TGTGCCAGCAGCCAAGAACAGGGGCGGAACACCGGGGAGCTGTTTTTT. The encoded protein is CASSQEQGRNTGELFF.

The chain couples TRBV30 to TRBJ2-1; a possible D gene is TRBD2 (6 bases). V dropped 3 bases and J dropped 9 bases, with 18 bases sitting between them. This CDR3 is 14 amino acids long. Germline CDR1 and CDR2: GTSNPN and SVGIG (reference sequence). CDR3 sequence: CAWSELLGEAEQFF. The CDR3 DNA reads TGTGCCTGGAGCGAATTATTGGGGGAGGCTGAGCAGTTCTTC.

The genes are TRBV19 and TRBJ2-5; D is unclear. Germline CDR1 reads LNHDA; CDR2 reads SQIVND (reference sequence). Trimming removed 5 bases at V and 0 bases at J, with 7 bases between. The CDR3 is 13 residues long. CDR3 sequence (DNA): TGTGCCAGTAGTCGCGGTTACCAAGAGACCCAGTACTTC. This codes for CASSRGYQETQYF.

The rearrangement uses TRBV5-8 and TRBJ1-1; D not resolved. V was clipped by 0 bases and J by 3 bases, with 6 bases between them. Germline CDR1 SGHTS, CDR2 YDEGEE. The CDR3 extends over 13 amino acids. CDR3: CASSLAADTEAFF. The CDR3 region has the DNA TGTGCCAGCAGCTTGGCGGCGGACACTGAAGCTTTCTTT.

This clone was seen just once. The CDR3 protein is CASTLGTGGGNTIYF. CDR3 bases: TGTGCCAGCACCTTGGGGACGGGAGGGGGAAACACCATATATTTT. This rearrangement joins TRBV9 to TRBJ1-3, with TRBD1 as a possible D gene (5 bases). CDR3 length equals 15 residues. Germline assignment: CDR1 SGDLS and CDR2 YYNGEE. V gave up 6 bases and J gave up 4 bases, with 17 bases separating them.

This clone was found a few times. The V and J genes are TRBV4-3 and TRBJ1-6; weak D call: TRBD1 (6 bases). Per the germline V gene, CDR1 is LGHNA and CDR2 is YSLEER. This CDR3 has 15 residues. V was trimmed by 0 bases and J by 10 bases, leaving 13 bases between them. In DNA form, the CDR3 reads TGCGCCAGCAGCCAAGATCGGGCAGGGGCCTCACCCCTCCACTTT. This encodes CASSQDRAGASPLHF.

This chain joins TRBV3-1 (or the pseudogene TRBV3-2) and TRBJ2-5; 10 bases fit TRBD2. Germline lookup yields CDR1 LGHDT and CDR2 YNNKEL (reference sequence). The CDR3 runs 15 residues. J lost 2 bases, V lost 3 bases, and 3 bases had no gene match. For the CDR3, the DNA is TGTGCCAGCAGCCAGTTTAGCGGGGGGCAAGAGACCCAGTACTTC. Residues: CASSQFSGGQETQYF.

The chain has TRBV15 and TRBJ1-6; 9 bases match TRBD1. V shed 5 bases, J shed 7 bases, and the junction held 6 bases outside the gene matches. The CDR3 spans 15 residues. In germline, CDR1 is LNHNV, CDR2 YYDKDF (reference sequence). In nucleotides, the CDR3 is TGTGCCACCAGCGCCCTGGGACAGGGCAATTCACCCCTCCACTTT. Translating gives CATSALGQGNSPLHF. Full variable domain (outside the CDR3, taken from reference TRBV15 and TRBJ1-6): DAMVIQNPRYQVTQFGKPVTLSCSQTLNHNVMYWYQQKSSQAPKLLFHYYDKDFNNEADTPDNFQSRRPNTSFCFLDIRSPGLGDTAMYLCATSALGQGNSPLHFGNGTRLTVT.

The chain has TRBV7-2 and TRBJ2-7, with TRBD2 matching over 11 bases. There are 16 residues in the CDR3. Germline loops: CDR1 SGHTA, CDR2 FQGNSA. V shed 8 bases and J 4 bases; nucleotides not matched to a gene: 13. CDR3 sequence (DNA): TGTGCCAGCGTACTAGCGGGGGCCCCGATCCTGTACGAGCAGTACTTC. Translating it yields CASVLAGAPILYEQYF.

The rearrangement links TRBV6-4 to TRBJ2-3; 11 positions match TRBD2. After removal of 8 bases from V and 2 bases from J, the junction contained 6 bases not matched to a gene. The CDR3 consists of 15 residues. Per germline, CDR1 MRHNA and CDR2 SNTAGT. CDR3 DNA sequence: TGTGCCAGCTCCCTAGCGGGGGGAAACACAGATACGCAGTATTTT. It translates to CASSLAGGNTDTQYF.

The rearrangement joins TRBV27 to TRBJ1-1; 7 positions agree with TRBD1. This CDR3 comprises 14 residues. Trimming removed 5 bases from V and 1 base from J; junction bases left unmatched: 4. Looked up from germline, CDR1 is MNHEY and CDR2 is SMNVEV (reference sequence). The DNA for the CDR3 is TGTGCCAGCAGTCCCCGGACAGGGAACACTGAAGCTTTCTTT. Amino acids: CASSPRTGNTEAFF.

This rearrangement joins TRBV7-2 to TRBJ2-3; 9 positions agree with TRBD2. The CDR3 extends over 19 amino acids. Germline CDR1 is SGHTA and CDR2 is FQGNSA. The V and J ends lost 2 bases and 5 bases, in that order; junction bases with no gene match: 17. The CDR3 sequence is CASSLNFAAGGELVDTQYF. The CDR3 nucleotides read TGTGCCAGCAGCTTAAATTTCGCCGCGGGGGGGGAGTTAGTAGATACGCAGTATTTT.

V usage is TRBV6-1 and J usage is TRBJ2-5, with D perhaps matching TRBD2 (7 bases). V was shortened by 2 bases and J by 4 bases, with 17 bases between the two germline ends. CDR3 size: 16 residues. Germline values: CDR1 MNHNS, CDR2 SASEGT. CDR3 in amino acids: CASSEFTQGRGETQYF. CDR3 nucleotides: TGTGCCAGCAGTGAATTTACCCAGGGGAGGGGAGAGACCCAGTACTTC.

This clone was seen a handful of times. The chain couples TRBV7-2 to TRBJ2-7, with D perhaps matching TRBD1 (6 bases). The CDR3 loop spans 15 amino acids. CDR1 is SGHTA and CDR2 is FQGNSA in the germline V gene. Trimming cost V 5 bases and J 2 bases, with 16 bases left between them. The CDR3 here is CASSPGRSGAYEQYF. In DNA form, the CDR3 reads TGTGCCAGCAGCCCCGGCAGATCAGGGGCCTACGAGCAGTACTTC.

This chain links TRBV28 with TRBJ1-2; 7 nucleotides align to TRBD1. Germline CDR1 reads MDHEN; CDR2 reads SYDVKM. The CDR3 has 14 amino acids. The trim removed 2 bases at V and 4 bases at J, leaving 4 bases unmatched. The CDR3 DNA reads TGTGCCAGCAGTTTAGATCAGGGGGGCTATGGCTACACCTTC. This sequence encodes CASSLDQGGYGYTF.

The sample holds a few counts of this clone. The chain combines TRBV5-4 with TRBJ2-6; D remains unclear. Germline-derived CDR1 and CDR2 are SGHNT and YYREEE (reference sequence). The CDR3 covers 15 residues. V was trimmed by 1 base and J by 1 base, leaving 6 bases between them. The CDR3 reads CASSLLSSGANVLTF. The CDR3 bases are TGTGCCAGCAGCTTGCTGAGTTCTGGGGCCAACGTCCTGACTTTC.